The following is a TCR beta chain sequence with its context. Its specificity is not known. The CDR3 length is 15 residues. Germline V gene lookup returns CDR1 MGHRA and CDR2 YSYEKL. V was clipped by 4 bases and J by 0 bases, with 10 bases between them. The data stem from a study of T cell responses to AZD1222 COVID-19 vaccine. Study results and caveats: Along spike, vaccine-associated CD4 TCRs were found throughout, with dominance at 160-218 and 743-854. Close to half of spike-specific TCRs reportedly recognize unmutated variant regions.

Produced via immunoSEQ multiplex PCR; TCRdb's table is partial and in-frame only. The sample carries 70,000 to 100,000 clones, 80% to 95% recorded once. The source material was peripheral blood, sampled 28 days after the second AZD1222 dose. This receptor was identified in an adult who received the AZD1222 COVID-19 vaccine. V usage is TRBV4-1 and J usage is TRBJ1-5; D unresolved. The CDR3 DNA reads as TGCGCCAGCAGCCGCGGCGAGAATAGCAATCAGCCCCAGCATTTT. It encodes CASSRGENSNQPQHF.